This T cell receptor (beta chain) is from a study of CD8+ T cells in alopecia areata. Looking at the study overall: The study gave treated patients oral tofacitinib at 5 to 10 mg twice daily.

The treatment here: oral pan-JAK inhibitor, 5-10 mg twice daily. Sorted populations comprised CD4+ and CD8+ T cells obtained from PBMCs. RNA, once extracted, was reverse transcribed into cDNA for use as the sequencing template. Some clones are missing from TCRdb's copy, which holds only in-frame ones; the method was immunoSEQ multiplex PCR. The profile covers 200,000 or so clones, with 55% to 70% appearing a single time and more than 5.5% taken by the ten largest. V lost 3 bases and J lost 3; bases outside the gene matches: 1. Germline V gives CDR1 MNHEY, CDR2 SMNVEV (reference sequence). There are 15 residues in the CDR3. The study, taken as a whole, reports: There were many expanded lesional clones persisting in scalp and blood during tofacitinib.

This clone has more than one count but fewer than ten. Antigen: not known. The sequencing used CD4+ T cells sorted from blood, collected at week 24, from a patient treated with tofacitinib. The clonotype was recovered from a human donor with alopecia areata. The rearrangement uses TRBV27 and TRBJ2-7; 14 nucleotides line up with TRBD2. The CDR3 DNA follows: TGTGCCAGCAGTTTTGGGACTAGCGGGAGCTACGAGCAGTACTTC. It translates to CASSFGTSGSYEQYF.